These T cell receptor beta chains were read from a single sample in a study of identical twins. In TCRdb, the 5' RACE reads were re-called with MiXCR into one record per CDR3 protein. The repertoire holds 550,000 to 800,000 distinct CDR3 sequences, with under 8.5% as singletons. The sample also formed part of further work on yellow fever vaccine responses in identical twins.

The sequenced sample was PBMCs. These TCRs come from a young woman in good health. Both conserved end residues are part of each CDR3. D genes are given only for firm matches. Clone size, where shown, is once, few, many, or a class for clones that have expanded.

CDR3nt,CDR3aa,j_gene,d_gene,abundance,v_gene
TGTGCCAGCAGTCAAGGGACAGGGGCATTTGAGGATGGCTACACCTTC,CASSQGTGAFEDGYTF,TRBJ1-2,TRBD1,few,TRBV27
TGTGCCAGCAGTTTTGAGGGGGGAGTGGGGAACACTGAAGCTTTCTTT,CASSFEGGVGNTEAFF,TRBJ1-1,.,few,TRBV12-3/TRBV12-4
TGCAGCGCCGGGGGGGGCTCCATCAATGAGCAGTTCTTC,CSAGGGSINEQFF,TRBJ2-1,TRBD2,many,TRBV29-1
TGTGCCATCAGCTCCGGGACAGGCGTGACAGATACGCAGTATTTT,CAISSGTGVTDTQYF,TRBJ2-3,TRBD1,.,TRBV10-3
TGTGCCAGCAGTCCTCAGGGGGGGAGGGCCTTTAATGAGCAGTTCTTC,CASSPQGGRAFNEQFF,TRBJ2-1,.,.,TRBV12-3/TRBV12-4
TGTGCCAGTTCCGGGACAGGGGGATCCGGGGAGCTGTTTTTT,CASSGTGGSGELFF,TRBJ2-2,TRBD1,few,TRBV9
TGTGCCAGCAGCTCAAGGAGCGCAGATACGCAGTATTTT,CASSSRSADTQYF,TRBJ2-3,.,many,TRBV5-5
TGTGCCAGCAGTGACAATCCAGGGGCTGGGGCCAACGTCCTGACTTTC,CASSDNPGAGANVLTF,TRBJ2-6,.,few,TRBV6-4
TGTGCCAGCAGTACCCAACAGGGGGGTGAAGCTTTCTTT,CASSTQQGGEAFF,TRBJ1-1,TRBD1,few,TRBV6-1
TGCAGCGCATCGGGACTAGCCGATGAGCAGTTCTTC,CSASGLADEQFF,TRBJ2-1,TRBD2,few,TRBV29-1
TGTGCCACCAGCCACAGTCCGCCTCCGACCAACCAAGACCCCCATACGCAGTATTTT,CATSHSPPPTNQDPHTQYF,TRBJ2-3,.,few,TRBV15
TGTGCCAGCAGCCGAGGGACACCGCAAGAGACCCAGTACTTC,CASSRGTPQETQYF,TRBJ2-5,.,few,TRBV27
TGCGCCAGCAGTGAGGGGGGATCGTTCCACATTCAGTACTTC,CASSEGGSFHIQYF,TRBJ2-4,.,few,TRBV10-1
TGTGCCAGCAGCCAAGGTGAGAGTAATGAGCAGTTCTTC,CASSQGESNEQFF,TRBJ2-1,.,.,TRBV3-1
TGTGCCAGCAGCGCGGAACTCGGGGATACGCAGTATTTT,CASSAELGDTQYF,TRBJ2-3,.,few,TRBV9
TGCAGTACCACCCCCAACAATGAGCAGTTCTTC,CSTTPNNEQFF,TRBJ2-1,.,few,TRBV20-1
TGCAGCGCCACAGGGGGGGTTTACTATGGCTACACCTTC,CSATGGVYYGYTF,TRBJ1-2,TRBD1,many,TRBV29-1
TGTGCCAGCAGCTTAGGAACCGGGACAGGGGACTATGGCTACACCTTC,CASSLGTGTGDYGYTF,TRBJ1-2,TRBD1,.,TRBV11-3
TGTGCCAGCAGCTTGAACCGGGACAGGGTCACAGATACGCAGTATTTT,CASSLNRDRVTDTQYF,TRBJ2-3,TRBD1,many,TRBV11-1
TGCGCCAGCAGCTTGGATCTAGCGGGATCGCCGTACTTC,CASSLDLAGSPYF,TRBJ2-7,TRBD2,few,TRBV5-1
TGTGCCAGCAGCCAAGCGTTGGCTAGCGGTCGTACGCAGTATTTT,CASSQALASGRTQYF,TRBJ2-3,TRBD2,many,TRBV14
TGTACCAGCAGCTTACAAGAGAACACTGAAGCTTTCTTT,CTSSLQENTEAFF,TRBJ1-1,.,.,TRBV7-9